The clone carrying this T cell receptor beta chain appeared many times. Its specificity is unknown. This CDR3 contains 17 residues. With 3 bases removed from V and 3 bases from J, the gap between germline ends came to 18 bases. The V gene's germline CDR1 is SGHDN and CDR2 FVKESK. The donors, all healthy, were Caucasians living in Russia, aged roughly 6 to 100. The data belong to a study of blood T cells in healthy people across ages. General study findings and limits: Estimates drawn from one million T cells were deemed to understate diversity. Fewer expanded clones and more diversity marked long-lived versus aged donors. Naive T cell percentage showed a strong correlation with TCR beta diversity.

The authors ran a second PCR of about 7 to 12 cycles using a sample-barcoded 5' primer and a J-beta primer mix. TCRdb re-derived calls from the 5' RACE reads in MiXCR, one entry per CDR3 protein. The sample has 650,000 to 1,000,000 distinct CDR3 sequences, roughly 35% seen once; the top ten hold roughly 13%. The sequence derives from a man younger than 35 in good health. This chain joins TRBV14 and TRBJ2-1; D is ambiguous. The sample was blood. Here the CDR3 DNA reads TGTGCCAGCAGCCAGGGTTCCGGTAAGACCTACTACAATGAGCAGTTCTTC. It codes for CASSQGSGKTYYNEQFF.